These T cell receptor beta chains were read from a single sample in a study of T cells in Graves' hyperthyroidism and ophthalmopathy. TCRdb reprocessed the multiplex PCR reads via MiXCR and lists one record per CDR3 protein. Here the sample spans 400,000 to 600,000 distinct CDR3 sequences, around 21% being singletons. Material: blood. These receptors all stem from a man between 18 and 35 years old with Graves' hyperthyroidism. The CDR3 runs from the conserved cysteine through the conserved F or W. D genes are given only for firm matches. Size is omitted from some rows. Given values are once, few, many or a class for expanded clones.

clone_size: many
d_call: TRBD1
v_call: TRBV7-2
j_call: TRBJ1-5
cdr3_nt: TGTGCCAGCAGCAAGGGACAGGGAAAGTGGGGCAATCAGCCCCAGCATTTT
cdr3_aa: CASSKGQGKWGNQPQHF

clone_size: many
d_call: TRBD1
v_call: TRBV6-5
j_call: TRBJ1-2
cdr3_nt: TGTGCCAGCAGTTACTATTACGGACAGGGGTGGTATGGCTACACCTTC
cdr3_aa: CASSYYYGQGWYGYTF

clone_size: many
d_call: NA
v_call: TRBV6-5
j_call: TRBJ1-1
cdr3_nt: TGTGCCAGCAGTTCCCGGACCTGGACTGAAGCTTTCTTT
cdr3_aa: CASSSRTWTEAFF

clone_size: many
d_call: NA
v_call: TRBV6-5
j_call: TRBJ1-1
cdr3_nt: TGTGCCAGCAGTACTAGGACACCGCAGAGCACTGAAGCTTTCTTT
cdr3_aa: CASSTRTPQSTEAFF

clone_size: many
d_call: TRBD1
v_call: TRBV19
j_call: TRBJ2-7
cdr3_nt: TGTGCCAGTAGTAGCGGGGACAGGGTATCCGAGCAGTACTTC
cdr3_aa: CASSSGDRVSEQYF

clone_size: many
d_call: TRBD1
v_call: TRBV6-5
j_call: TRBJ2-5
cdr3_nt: TGTGCCAGCAGTTACGGACGGGACAGGGTTGAGGAGACCCAGTACTTC
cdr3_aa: CASSYGRDRVEETQYF

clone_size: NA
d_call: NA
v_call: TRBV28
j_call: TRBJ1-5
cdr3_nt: TGTGCCAGCAGGGGAAGCAGGGTGGCTCAGCCCCAGCATTTT
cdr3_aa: CASRGSRVAQPQHF

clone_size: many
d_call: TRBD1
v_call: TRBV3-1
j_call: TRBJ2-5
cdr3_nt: TGTGCCAGCAGCCTGTGGGACAGCCAAGAGACCCAGTACTTC
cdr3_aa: CASSLWDSQETQYF

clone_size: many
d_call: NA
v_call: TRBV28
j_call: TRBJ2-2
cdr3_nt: TGTGCCAGCAGTTTCCAGGGCCCCGGGGAGCTGTTTTTT
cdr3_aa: CASSFQGPGELFF

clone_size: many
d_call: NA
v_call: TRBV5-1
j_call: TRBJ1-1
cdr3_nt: TGCGCCAGCAGCTTGGCCGGGGGGGCGATTGAAGCTTTCTTT
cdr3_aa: CASSLAGGAIEAFF

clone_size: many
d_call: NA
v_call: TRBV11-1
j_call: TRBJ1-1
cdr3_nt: TGTGCCAGCAGCTTAAAGGGCGTACAGGAAATAAACACTGAAGCTTTCTTT
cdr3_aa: CASSLKGVQEINTEAFF